A selection of T cell receptor beta chains follows, all from one sample in a study of regulatory T cells in long-lasting Graves disease. TCRdb fed the multiplex PCR reads into MiXCR, producing one record per CDR3 protein. The sample has 300,000 to 450,000 distinct CDR3 sequences; around a sixth are singletons. Sequences were derived from peripheral blood mononuclear cells (PBMCs), sampled at new diagnosis, from a patient treated with antithyroid drugs. The receptors here all came from a female donor with Graves disease. Each CDR3 is given with its conserved first and last residue. The order of the fields is V gene, D gene, clone size, J gene, CDR3 protein, CDR3 DNA. A D gene is named only where the DNA matches it firmly. The size entry is marked missing in some rows and otherwise reads once, few, many or a size class.

>TRBV20-1|.|many|TRBJ1-1
CSARDRVVNTEAFF
TGCAGTGCTAGAGATCGAGTAGTGAACACTGAAGCTTTCTTT
>TRBV9|TRBD2|many|TRBJ2-3
CASSDTSGIYLDTQYF
TGTGCCAGCAGCGATACTAGCGGGATTTATTTAGATACGCAGTATTTT
>TRBV12-3/TRBV12-4|.|many|TRBJ2-5
CASSLGYVGQETQYF
TGTGCCAGCAGTTTAGGCTATGTGGGCCAAGAGACCCAGTACTTC
>TRBV20-1|.|many|TRBJ1-6
CSARVGKGSSPLHF
TGCAGTGCCCGGGTGGGAAAGGGTTCATCACCCCTCCACTTT
>TRBV9|TRBD2|many|TRBJ2-1
CASSVGASGSGEQFF
TGTGCCAGCAGCGTAGGCGCTAGCGGGAGTGGTGAGCAGTTCTTC
>TRBV12-3/TRBV12-4|.|many|TRBJ2-1
CASRTPGRSEQFF
TGTGCCAGCAGAACCCCCGGGCGGTCTGAGCAGTTCTTC
>TRBV29-1|TRBD1|few|TRBJ2-3
CSVPTGLSTDTQYF
TGCAGCGTCCCGACAGGGCTTAGCACAGATACGCAGTATTTT
>TRBV6-4|TRBD2|many|TRBJ2-1
CASSVLADSYNEQFF
TGTGCCAGCAGTGTACTAGCGGACTCCTACAATGAGCAGTTCTTC
>TRBV4-2|.|.|TRBJ1-2
CASSPTGNGYTF
TGTGCCAGCAGCCCTACAGGGAACGGCTACACCTTC
>TRBV20-1|.|few|TRBJ1-2
CSAGGGGDDYGYTF
TGCAGTGCGGGTGGCGGGGGGGATGACTATGGCTACACCTTC
>TRBV12-3/TRBV12-4|.|many|TRBJ1-1
CASSLRHDTEAFF
TGTGCCAGCAGTTTGAGACACGACACTGAAGCTTTCTTT
>TRBV2|.|many|TRBJ1-2
CASSGGVHGYTF
TGTGCCAGCAGTGGTGGGGTGCATGGCTACACCTTC
>TRBV15|TRBD1|many|TRBJ1-1
CATGTGVNTEAFF
TGTGCCACCGGCACAGGGGTTAACACTGAAGCTTTCTTT
>TRBV9|.|.|TRBJ2-2
CASSVEVNTGELFF
TGTGCCAGCAGCGTCGAAGTGAACACCGGGGAGCTGTTTTTT
>TRBV4-1|.|few|TRBJ2-3
CASSREGVDYPRDTQYF
TGCGCCAGCAGCCGAGAAGGGGTTGATTATCCCAGAGATACGCAGTATTTT
>TRBV5-5|.|many|TRBJ1-2
CASSLTRGANYGYTF
TGTGCCAGCAGCTTGACGAGGGGGGCTAACTATGGCTACACCTTC
>TRBV7-2|.|.|TRBJ2-7
CASSSDNPVGQYF
TGTGCCAGCAGTTCGGATAATCCCGTCGGGCAGTACTTC
>TRBV2|TRBD1|many|TRBJ2-7
CASSVQGTEEQYF
TGTGCCAGCAGCGTACAGGGGACGGAGGAGCAGTACTTC
>TRBV7-9|.|many|TRBJ1-1
CASSPPWGPNTEAFF
TGTGCCAGCAGCCCCCCCTGGGGTCCGAACACTGAAGCTTTCTTT
>TRBV28|TRBD2|many|TRBJ2-5
CASSLMRLAGETQYF
TGTGCCAGCAGTTTGATGAGACTAGCGGGGGAGACCCAGTACTTC
>TRBV12-3/TRBV12-4|.|.|TRBJ1-4
CASSFAHPEKLFF
TGTGCCAGCAGTTTCGCCCATCCGGAAAAACTGTTTTTT
>TRBV7-3|TRBD2|many|TRBJ2-3
CASSSLAGSSTQYF
TGTGCCAGCAGCTCACTAGCGGGGAGTAGTACGCAGTATTTT
>TRBV30|TRBD1|once|TRBJ1-2
CAWMLPRTGRHGYTF
TGTGCCTGGATGCTCCCCCGGACAGGGAGACATGGCTACACCTTC
>TRBV18|.|many|TRBJ1-6
CASSPGSYNSPLHF
TGTGCCAGCTCACCGGGCAGCTATAATTCACCCCTCCACTTT
>TRBV5-1|.|few|TRBJ1-6
CASSSEPGLNSPLHF
TGCGCCAGCAGCTCTGAACCGGGGCTAAATTCACCCCTCCACTTT
>TRBV4-3|.|many|TRBJ1-2
CASSQELGSGYTF
TGCGCCAGCAGCCAAGAATTGGGGTCTGGCTACACCTTC
>TRBV24-1|.|few|TRBJ2-2
CATSEGGQLNTGELFF
TGTGCCACCAGTGAGGGGGGACAGCTGAACACCGGGGAGCTGTTTTTT
>TRBV20-1|.|many|TRBJ1-1
CSARGGASNTEAFF
TGCAGTGCTAGGGGGGGGGCCTCGAACACTGAAGCTTTCTTT
>TRBV5-1|.|many|TRBJ1-1
CASSLGANTEAFF
TGCGCCAGCAGCTTGGGCGCCAACACTGAAGCTTTCTTT
>TRBV28|TRBD2|.|TRBJ2-1
CASISGSSYNEQFF
TGTGCCAGCATTAGCGGGAGTTCCTACAATGAGCAGTTCTTC
>TRBV19|.|few|TRBJ1-1
CASSKWGATNTEAFF
TGTGCCAGTAGTAAGTGGGGCGCGACGAACACTGAAGCTTTCTTT
>TRBV20-1|.|many|TRBJ1-3
CSAPGRTASSGNTIYF
TGCAGTGCCCCGGGACGGACAGCCTCCTCTGGAAACACCATATATTTT
>TRBV2|.|many|TRBJ1-1
CASSEQGWDTEAFF
TGTGCCAGCAGTGAACAGGGATGGGACACTGAAGCTTTCTTT
>TRBV4-3|.|many|TRBJ1-5
CASSQGYRDSNQPQHF
TGCGCCAGCAGCCAAGGGTATAGGGATAGCAATCAGCCCCAGCATTTT
>TRBV6-2/TRBV6-3|TRBD2|.|TRBJ2-1
CASRQTGLAGGKYNEQFF
TGTGCCAGCAGACAGACGGGACTAGCGGGAGGGAAGTACAATGAGCAGTTCTTC
>TRBV7-9|TRBD2|many|TRBJ2-5
CASSSRVSGGETQYF
TGTGCCAGCAGCTCCCGAGTTAGCGGGGGAGAGACCCAGTACTTC
>TRBV10-2|TRBD2|.|TRBJ2-3
CASSEPGLAGGRDTQYF
TGCGCCAGCAGTGAGCCGGGACTAGCGGGAGGAAGGGATACGCAGTATTTT